This TCR beta chain is drawn from a study of blood T cells in healthy people across ages. Between the trimmed V and J ends, which lost 6 bases and 3 bases, there was a span of 12 bases. Germline loops: CDR1 MDHEN, CDR2 SYDVKM. There are 14 residues in the CDR3. Together with a sample-barcoded 5' primer, a J-beta primer mix was included in a second PCR lasting roughly 7 to 11 cycles. A single record per CDR3 protein comes from TCRdb applying MiXCR to the 5' RACE reads. In the table there are some 780,000 distinct CDR3 sequences, about 56% of which are singletons. The sequenced sample was blood. The sequence derives from a man aged 35 to 55 in good health. This chain links TRBV28 with TRBJ2-1; D is possibly TRBD1 (6 bases). Here the CDR3 reads CASREATGYNEQFF. CDR3 nucleotide sequence: TGTGCCAGCAGGGAGGCGACAGGCTACAATGAGCAGTTCTTC.